Listed below are T cell receptor beta chains from one sample, sequenced in a study of T cell responses to AZD1222 COVID-19 vaccine. The data were produced by immunoSEQ multiplex PCR, yet TCRdb's version contains in-frame clones alone and is incomplete. The sample has 150,000 or so clones; approximately 90% are singletons. The specimen was peripheral blood, collected 28 days after the second AZD1222 dose. These receptor sequences come from an adult who received the AZD1222 COVID-19 vaccine. CDR3s include the opening cysteine and the closing phenylalanine or tryptophan. The order of the fields is D gene, CDR3 length, clone size, V gene, J gene, CDR3 protein, CDR3 DNA. A D gene is named only where the DNA matches it firmly. Rows may omit the clone size; those that give it use once, few, many or a size class.

.	14	.	TRBV11-2	TRBJ1-1	CASSLDPGNTEAFF	TGTGCCAGCAGCTTAGATCCGGGGAACACTGAAGCTTTCTTT
.	16	.	TRBV7-2	TRBJ1-5	CASSLGSATGNQPQHF	TGTGCCAGCAGCTTAGGGAGTGCAACAGGCAATCAGCCCCAGCATTTT
.	16	.	TRBV5-1	TRBJ2-1	CASSASSGGNYNEQFF	TGCGCCAGCAGCGCCTCCTCCGGCGGAAACTACAATGAGCAGTTCTTC
.	15	.	TRBV3-1/TRBV3-2	TRBJ2-1	CASSQDSFPGTEQFF	TGTGCCAGCAGCCAAGATTCCTTCCCAGGGACTGAGCAGTTCTTC
.	12	.	TRBV5-6	TRBJ2-7	CASRTWGYEQYF	TGTGCCAGCAGAACATGGGGATACGAGCAGTACTTC
TRBD2	19	once	TRBV3-1/TRBV3-2	TRBJ2-1	CASSHPPGLAGSSYNEQFF	TGTGCCAGCAGCCATCCCCCGGGACTAGCGGGGAGCTCCTACAATGAGCAGTTCTTC
.	14	.	TRBV7-2	TRBJ2-3	CASSPQWGTDTQYF	TGTGCCAGCAGCCCTCAGTGGGGCACAGATACGCAGTATTTT
.	12	.	TRBV7-9	TRBJ2-3	CASSLEAGTQYF	TGTGCCAGCAGCTTAGAAGCCGGTACGCAGTATTTT
.	13	.	TRBV23-1	TRBJ2-2	CASTRRDTGELFF	TGCGCCAGCACCCGGAGAGATACCGGGGAGCTGTTTTTT
.	14	.	TRBV27	TRBJ2-1	CASTQRGRGNEQFF	TGTGCCAGCACACAACGGGGACGGGGCAATGAGCAGTTCTTC
TRBD1	14	.	TRBV9	TRBJ1-2	CASTGQGANYGYTF	TGTGCCAGCACCGGACAGGGGGCTAACTATGGCTACACCTTC
.	15	.	TRBV19	TRBJ2-2	CASAPQGTNTGELFF	TGTGCCAGTGCCCCCCAGGGGACGAACACCGGGGAGCTGTTTTTT
TRBD2	13	.	TRBV7-2	TRBJ2-5	CASNLAGPETQYF	TGTGCCAGCAACCTAGCGGGACCAGAGACCCAGTACTTC
.	15	.	TRBV16	TRBJ2-7	CASSQCYGRYCEQYF	TGTGCCAGCAGCCAATGTTACGGCAGATACTGCGAGCAGTACTTC
TRBD2	15	.	TRBV5-1	TRBJ2-1	CASMDSGSSYNEQFF	TGCGCCAGCATGGATAGCGGGAGCTCCTACAATGAGCAGTTCTTC
TRBD1	15	.	TRBV18	TRBJ1-5	CASSRQGAVNQPQHF	TGTGCCAGCTCGCGACAGGGGGCTGTGAATCAGCCCCAGCATTTT
.	18	.	TRBV21-1	TRBJ2-7	CAKRGLATSQAWPYEQYF	TGTGCAAAGCGGGGTCTAGCGACCTCACAAGCGTGGCCCTACGAGCAGTACTTC
.	13	.	TRBV29-1	TRBJ2-2	CSVYSGGTGELFF	TGCAGCGTTTACTCTGGGGGTACCGGGGAGCTGTTTTTT
TRBD1	15	.	TRBV3-1/TRBV3-2	TRBJ2-7	CASSPGQGLSYEQYF	TGTGCCAGCAGCCCCGGACAGGGCCTCTCCTACGAGCAGTACTTC
.	16	.	TRBV4-1	TRBJ1-1	CASSQEVRGANTEAFF	TGCGCCAGCAGCCAAGAAGTACGGGGGGCGAACACTGAAGCTTTCTTT
TRBD1	14	.	TRBV6-5	TRBJ1-1	CASKRTGMNTEAFF	TGTGCCAGCAAAAGGACAGGAATGAACACTGAAGCTTTCTTT
TRBD2	16	.	TRBV27	TRBJ2-2	CASSPFSGRNTGELFF	TGTGCCAGCAGTCCATTTAGCGGGAGGAACACCGGGGAGCTGTTTTTT
TRBD1	18	.	TRBV3-1/TRBV3-2	TRBJ1-4	CASSQDSLQGALNEKLFF	TGTGCCAGCAGCCAAGATTCGTTACAGGGGGCTTTAAATGAAAAACTGTTTTTT
.	15	.	TRBV5-6	TRBJ1-3	CASSWASGSGNTIYF	TGTGCCAGCAGCTGGGCCAGCGGCTCTGGAAACACCATATATTTT
.	15	.	TRBV28	TRBJ1-1	CASSLSQGMNTEAFF	TGTGCCAGCAGTTTAAGTCAGGGGATGAACACTGAAGCTTTCTTT
TRBD2	15	.	TRBV19	TRBJ2-7	CASSTLAGGIYEQYF	TGTGCCAGTAGTACTCTAGCGGGAGGGATCTACGAGCAGTACTTC
.	13	.	TRBV19	TRBJ2-7	CASSIRGFHEQYF	TGTGCCAGTAGTATTCGGGGTTTCCACGAGCAGTACTTC
.	15	.	TRBV27	TRBJ1-5	CASSLIHGGGQPQHF	TGTGCCAGCAGTTTGATTCATGGTGGGGGTCAGCCCCAACATTTT
.	11	.	TRBV20-1	TRBJ2-7	CSADLSYEQYF	TGCAGTGCTGACCTCTCCTACGAGCAGTACTTC
TRBD1	14	once	TRBV7-9	TRBJ1-1	CASSTDRADTEAFF	TGTGCCAGCAGCACAGACAGGGCGGACACTGAAGCTTTCTTT
.	17	.	TRBV7-6	TRBJ2-2	CASSSSKGSGIGGELFF	TGTGCCAGCAGCTCATCAAAAGGTTCGGGGATCGGCGGGGAGCTGTTTTTT